The clone carrying this TCR beta chain came up once. The target antigen is unknown. These data are taken from a study of post-analysis software for immune sequencing data. Study-level findings and limits: Significantly decreased normalized Chao1 diversity was recorded for multiple sclerosis patients relative to controls. Five TRBV segments were more frequent in patients than controls; TRBV5-6, TRBV5-1 and TRBV20-1 belonged to this group.

Looked up from germline, CDR1 is MNHNS and CDR2 is SASEGT. The length of the CDR3 is 13 residues. Included in the TCR beta cDNA libraries were unique molecular identifiers. The source material, roughly 0.9 to 10 million T cells, gave rise to 400,000 to 600,000 cDNA molecules. TCRdb re-analysed the PCR reads in MiXCR, keeping a single row per CDR3 protein. Of about 460,000 distinct CDR3 sequences detected, around 40% appear once; the ten largest clones hold over 10%. The source of this sequence is a girl aged 5-17 years with multiple sclerosis. Sequenced sample: blood. The V call is TRBV6-1, the J call TRBJ2-1; no clear D. Matching the DNA end better, TRBJ2-7 makes the J call doubtful. The DNA of the CDR3 is TGTGCCAGCAGTGAATCTATGTCCTACGAGCAGTACTTC. Translating it yields CASSESMSYEQYF.